Below are 17 T cell receptor beta chains sequenced from a single sample in a study of control samples from healthy donors and cancer patients. The assay was immunoSEQ multiplex PCR, and TCRdb's table has in-frame clones only and misses some. The sample has 95,000 to 100,000 clones; roughly four fifths are singletons. The sequenced sample was blood. The receptors stem from a man in his sixties in good health.

V and J are TRBV19 and TRBJ1-3; a weak D match, TRBD1 (6 bases). CDR3 size: 16 residues. The germline V gene has CDR1 LNHDA and CDR2 SQIVND (reference sequence). Trimming stripped 2 bases from V and 2 bases from J, with 13 bases between. CDR3 DNA sequence: TGTGCCAGTAGTATAAGACCGACAGGAACTGGAAACACCATATATTTT. As protein: CASSIRPTGTGNTIYF.

The V call is TRBV19, the J call TRBJ1-4; 9 nucleotides agree with TRBD1. Germline CDR1 and CDR2: LNHDA and SQIVND (reference sequence). V lost 6 bases, J lost 6 bases, and 11 bases stayed unmatched. The CDR3 length is 16 residues. The CDR3 here is CASSGTGGAYDEKLFF. In DNA form, the CDR3 reads TGTGCCAGTAGCGGAACAGGGGGCGCCTATGATGAAAAACTGTTTTTT.

The V and J genes are TRBV28 and TRBJ2-7, with 7 bases fitting TRBD2. V was pared by 7 bases and J by 0 bases, with 6 bases of the junction left unmatched. CDR3 size: 14 residues. Germline V CDR1 and CDR2: MDHEN, SYDVKM. The CDR3 sequence is CASIGSGPSYEQYF. The CDR3, as DNA: TGTGCCAGCATTGGTAGCGGGCCCTCCTACGAGCAGTACTTC.

The chain has TRBV5-4 and TRBJ1-6, with TRBD1 as a possible D gene (6 bases). The CDR3 runs 15 residues. Trimming stripped 3 bases from V and 10 bases from J, with 17 bases between. CDR1 and CDR2 (germline): SGHNT, YYREEE (reference sequence). The CDR3 loop is CASSSAMDSGSPLHF. CDR3 coding DNA: TGTGCCAGCAGCTCGGCCATGGACAGCGGATCACCCCTCCACTTT.

The genes are TRBV29-1 and TRBJ1-1; D possibly corresponds to TRBD1 (5 bases). This CDR3 is 17 amino acids long. The V gene's germline CDR1 is SQVTM and CDR2 ANQGSEA. The germline V and J ends were trimmed by 3 bases and 0 bases, with 20 bases remaining between them. The DNA of the CDR3 is TGCAGCGTTGATCCCCTAGACAGCAGACTCATGAACACTGAAGCTTTCTTT. It translates to CSVDPLDSRLMNTEAFF. The full variable domain, completed using reference TRBV29-1 and TRBJ1-1, is SAVISQKPSRDICQRGTSLTIQCQVDSQVTMMFWYRQQPGQSLTLIATANQGSEATYESGFVIDKFPISRPNLTFSTLTVSNMSPEDSSIYLCSVDPLDSRLMNTEAFFGQGTRLTVV.

V is TRBV6-5 and J is TRBJ1-1; the D is unclear. This CDR3 region has 14 residues. Trimming shortened V by 2 bases and J by 5 bases, and 12 bases separated the two germline ends. Germline CDR1 MNHEY, CDR2 SVGAGI. The CDR3 region is CASSYQASGTEAFF. CDR3 nucleotides: TGTGCCAGCAGTTACCAAGCGTCTGGGACTGAAGCTTTCTTT.

A few counts support this clone. V is TRBV30 and J is TRBJ1-6; TRBD1 agrees at 10 bases. V shed 4 bases, J shed 9 bases, and the junction held 15 bases outside the gene matches. The CDR3 is made up of 17 amino acids. CDR1 GTSNPN and CDR2 SVGIG come from the germline V gene (reference sequence). CDR3 nucleotides: TGTGCCTGGAAAAGGGACAGGGGACCTCGAGTGGGTTCACCCCTCCACTTT. Translating gives CAWKRDRGPRVGSPLHF.

This clone was detected once. V is TRBV6-5 and J is TRBJ2-1, with 11 bases fitting TRBD2. CDR1 MNHEY and CDR2 SVGAGI come from the germline V gene. V was clipped by 6 bases and J by 6 bases; unmatched bases: 7. The length of the CDR3 is 15 residues. In DNA, the CDR3 is TGTGCCAGCAGAACCGTAGCGGGGGGGATCAATGAGCAGTTCTTC. The encoded protein is CASRTVAGGINEQFF.

The CDR3 DNA reads as TGTGCCAGCAGCAGCCGGGACTGGAACTATGGCTACACCTTC. Its protein product is CASSSRDWNYGYTF. The chain has TRBV9 and TRBJ1-2; the D gene is possibly TRBD1 (5 bases). V was trimmed by 4 bases and J by 2 bases, leaving 12 bases between them. CDR1 SGDLS and CDR2 YYNGEE come from the germline V gene. The CDR3 contains 14 residues. Combining the CDR3 with reference TRBV9 and TRBJ1-2 gives the whole variable domain DSGVTQTPKHLITATGQRVTLRCSPRSGDLSVYWYQQSLDQGLQFLIQYYNGEERAKGNILERFSAQQFPDLHSELNLSSLELGDSALYFCASSSRDWNYGYTFGSGTRLTVV.

This clone was seen only a few times. The chain has TRBV27 and TRBJ1-1, with TRBD1 matching 11 bases. Germline trimming cut 3 bases from V and 10 bases from J; bases unmatched to any gene: 19. This CDR3 is 18 amino acids long. In germline, CDR1 is MNHEY, CDR2 SMNVEV (reference sequence). The CDR3 nucleotides read TGTGCCAGCAGTTTCATGTGGGAAGGGGACAGGGGGTCTGGGGGAGCTTTCTTT. Amino acids: CASSFMWEGDRGSGGAFF.

CDR3 nucleotides: TGTGCCAGCAGCACGAACGAGGGACGGCCCCAAGAGACCCAGTACTTC. Translating it yields CASSTNEGRPQETQYF. The chain combines TRBV5-4 with TRBJ2-5; tentatively, D is TRBD1 or TRBD2 (5 bases each). Trimming left V 4 bases short and J 1 base short, with 17 bases between. This CDR3 has 16 amino acids. Germline V gene sequence: CDR1 SGHNT, CDR2 YYREEE (reference sequence).

V is TRBV5-1 and J is TRBJ1-2; the D gene is possibly TRBD1 (5 bases). Germline loops: CDR1 SGHRS, CDR2 YFSETQ. The CDR3 covers 14 residues. The V end was cut by 4 bases, the J end by 1 base, with 11 bases between. The DNA for the CDR3 is TGCGCCAGCAGCGTAGCGGGGCTTAACTATGGCTACACCTTC. Amino acid sequence: CASSVAGLNYGYTF.

The chain employs TRBV5-1 and TRBJ1-5, with D perhaps matching TRBD1 (6 bases). V shed 4 bases and J shed 5 bases, with 13 bases lying between them. There are 14 residues in the CDR3. Germline values: CDR1 SGHRS, CDR2 YFSETQ. CDR3 loop: CASSASQGDQPQHF. The CDR3 nucleotides read TGCGCCAGCAGCGCGTCACAGGGTGATCAGCCCCAGCATTTT.

The chain combines TRBV4-1 with TRBJ2-1; 12 nucleotides line up with TRBD2. The CDR3 contains 20 residues. V shed 1 base, J shed 7 bases, and the junction held 17 bases outside the gene matches. Germline V gene sequence: CDR1 MGHRA, CDR2 YSYEKL. As DNA, the CDR3 is TGCGCCAGCAGCCAAGGCGGTCTAGCGGGGGGGCCTAGGACTGGGAATGAGCAGTTCTTC. Translated, it gives CASSQGGLAGGPRTGNEQFF.

This rearrangement joins TRBV30 to TRBJ1-6; D gene uncertain. The CDR3 has 16 amino acids. V shed 2 bases and J shed 8 bases, with 19 bases lying between them. Looked up from germline, CDR1 is GTSNPN and CDR2 is SVGIG (reference sequence). Here the CDR3 reads CAWSNRRRASYSPLHF. CDR3 DNA: TGTGCCTGGAGTAATCGACGGCGGGCCTCCTATTCACCCCTCCACTTT.

The chain uses TRBV5-1 and TRBJ2-7, with 8 bases aligning to TRBD1. The length of the CDR3 is 14 residues. Germline V gene sequence: CDR1 SGHRS, CDR2 YFSETQ. V lost 2 bases and J lost 3; bases outside the gene matches: 4. CDR3 sequence (DNA): TGCGCCAGCAGCTTAGGACAGGGTTACTACGAGCAGTACTTC. Encoded protein: CASSLGQGYYEQYF. Supplemented by reference TRBV5-1 and TRBJ2-7, the full variable domain reads KAGVTQTPRYLIKTRGQQVTLSCSPISGHRSVSWYQQTPGQGLQFLFEYFSETQRNKGNFPGRFSGRQFSNSRSEMNVSTLELGDSALYLCASSLGQGYYEQYFGPGTRLTVT.

The V gene is TRBV3-1 (or the pseudogene TRBV3-2), the J gene TRBJ1-1; 10 nucleotides line up with TRBD1. The trim removed 6 bases at V and 2 bases at J, leaving 3 bases unmatched. The CDR3 has 14 residues. The germline CDR1 and CDR2 sequences are LGHDT and YNNKEL (reference sequence). The CDR3 loop reads CASRDRGVNTEAFF. The CDR3 DNA is TGTGCCAGCAGGGACAGGGGGGTTAACACTGAAGCTTTCTTT.